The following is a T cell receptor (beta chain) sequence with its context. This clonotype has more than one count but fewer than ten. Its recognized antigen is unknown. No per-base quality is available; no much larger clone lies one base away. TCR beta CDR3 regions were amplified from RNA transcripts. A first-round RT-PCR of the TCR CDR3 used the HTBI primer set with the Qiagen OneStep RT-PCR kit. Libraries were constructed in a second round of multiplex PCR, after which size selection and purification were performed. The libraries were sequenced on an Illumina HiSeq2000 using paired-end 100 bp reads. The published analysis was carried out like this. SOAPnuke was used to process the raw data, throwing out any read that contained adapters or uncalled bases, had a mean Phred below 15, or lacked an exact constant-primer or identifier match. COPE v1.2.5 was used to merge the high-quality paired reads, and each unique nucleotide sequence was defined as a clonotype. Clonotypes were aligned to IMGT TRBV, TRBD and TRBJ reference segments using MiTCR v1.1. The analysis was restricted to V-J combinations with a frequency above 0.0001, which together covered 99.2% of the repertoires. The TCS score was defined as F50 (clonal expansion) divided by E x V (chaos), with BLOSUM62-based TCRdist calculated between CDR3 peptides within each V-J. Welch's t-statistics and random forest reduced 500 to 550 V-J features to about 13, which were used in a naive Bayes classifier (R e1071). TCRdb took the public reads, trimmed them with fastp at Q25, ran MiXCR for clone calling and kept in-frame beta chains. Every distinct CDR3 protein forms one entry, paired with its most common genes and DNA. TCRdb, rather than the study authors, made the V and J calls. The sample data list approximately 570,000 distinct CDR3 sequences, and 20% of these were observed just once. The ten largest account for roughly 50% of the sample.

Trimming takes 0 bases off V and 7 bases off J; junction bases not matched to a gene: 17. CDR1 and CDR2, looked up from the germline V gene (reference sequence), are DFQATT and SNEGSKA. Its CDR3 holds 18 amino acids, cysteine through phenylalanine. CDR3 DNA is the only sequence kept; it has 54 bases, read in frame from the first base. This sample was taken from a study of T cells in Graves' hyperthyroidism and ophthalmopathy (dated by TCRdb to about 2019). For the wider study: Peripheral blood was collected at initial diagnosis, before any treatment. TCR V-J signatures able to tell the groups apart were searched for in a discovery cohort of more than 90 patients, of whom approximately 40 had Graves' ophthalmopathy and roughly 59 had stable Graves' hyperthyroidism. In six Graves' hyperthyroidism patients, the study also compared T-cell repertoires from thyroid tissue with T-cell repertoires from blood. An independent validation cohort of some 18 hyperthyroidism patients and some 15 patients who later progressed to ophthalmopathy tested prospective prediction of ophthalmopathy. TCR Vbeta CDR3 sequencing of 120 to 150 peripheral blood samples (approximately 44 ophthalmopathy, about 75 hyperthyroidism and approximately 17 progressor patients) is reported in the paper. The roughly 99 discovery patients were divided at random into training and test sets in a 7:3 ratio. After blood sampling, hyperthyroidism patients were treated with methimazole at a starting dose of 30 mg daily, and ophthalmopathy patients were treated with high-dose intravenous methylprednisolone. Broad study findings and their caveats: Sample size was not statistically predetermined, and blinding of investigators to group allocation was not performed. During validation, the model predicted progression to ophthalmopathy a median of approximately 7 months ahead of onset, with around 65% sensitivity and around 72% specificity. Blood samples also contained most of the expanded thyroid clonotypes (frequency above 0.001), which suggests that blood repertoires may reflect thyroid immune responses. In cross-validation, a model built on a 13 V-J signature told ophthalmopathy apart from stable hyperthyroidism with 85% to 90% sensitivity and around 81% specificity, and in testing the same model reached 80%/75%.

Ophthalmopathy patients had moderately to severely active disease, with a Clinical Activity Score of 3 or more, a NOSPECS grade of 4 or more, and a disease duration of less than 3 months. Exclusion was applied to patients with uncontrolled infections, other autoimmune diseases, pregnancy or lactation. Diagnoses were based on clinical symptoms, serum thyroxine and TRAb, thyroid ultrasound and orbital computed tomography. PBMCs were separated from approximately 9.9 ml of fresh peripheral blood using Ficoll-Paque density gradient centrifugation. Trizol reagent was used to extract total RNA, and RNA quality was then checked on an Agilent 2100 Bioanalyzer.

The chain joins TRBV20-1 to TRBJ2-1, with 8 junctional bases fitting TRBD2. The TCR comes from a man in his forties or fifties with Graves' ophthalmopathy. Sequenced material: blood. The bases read TGCAGTGCTAGAGAGATCCGGGACACCGGGAGGGCTGAGAATGAGCAGTTCTTC. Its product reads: CSAREIRDTGRAENEQFF.